This T cell receptor beta chain was captured by sequencing in a study of blood T cell repertoires in COVID-19 (dated by TCRdb to the early 2020s). The study in broad terms: Collaborator samples came from the United States, Italy and Spain and covered acute and convalescent phases of COVID-19. The material from the prospective study consisted of cDNA or gDNA derived from T cells, B-cell-depleted T cells, or PBMCs. Deeply sampled blood TCRbeta repertoires from subjects exposed to, actively infected with, or recovered from COVID-19 were included in the dataset. The repertoires were released in a freely available public database meant as a resource for research on the immune response to SARS-CoV-2. Samples came from the ongoing ImmuneRACE study (first 160 participants) plus 1,254 subjects from 6 global collaborators. The sample metadata nearly always contained a de-identified subject ID, COVID-19 status, age in years and sex. Where HLA class I and class II types were available, the types were taken from metadata supplied by the sample provider, not from assay-based typing. The investigation overall reported the following: The quantity of clinical and demographic metadata differed by source and by participant and was supplied without curation.

Its CDR3 holds 16 amino acids, cysteine through phenylalanine. Only the CDR3 DNA is retained, 48 bases long and in frame from the first base. Reading the germline V gene gives CDR1 KGHSH and CDR2 LQKENI. The germline V end is reduced by 3 bases and the J end by 5 bases; junction bases left unmatched: 9. Each collaborating institution followed its own protocols to collect whole blood in K2EDTA tubes. For TCRbeta analysis, collaborators shipped samples in one of three forms: frozen whole blood, isolated PBMCs, or DNA extracted from either of those sample types. On this clone itself: The clone's antigen remains unknown. No base qualities exist here, and no much larger clone lies one base off it.

TCRbeta CDR3 regions were amplified from genomic DNA using the immunoSEQ Assay, a bias-controlled multiplex PCR. The authors' pipeline ran thus. The number of nucleated cells in each sample was estimated from the amplification of reference gene primers within the assay. Sequence reads were collapsed and filtered to measure the absolute abundance of every unique TCRbeta CDR3 rearrangement. For each sample, productive Simpson clonality was calculated by taking the square root of Simpson's diversity index across productive rearrangements. TCRdb took this table from immuneACCESS and kept in-frame rearrangements with V and J called. Such tables lack part of the clones; where checked against another copy, unresolved V genes explain under half of the gap, and the rest is unexplained. That table furnishes V, J and clone size, whereas the DNA furnished D and trimming. Recorded for this sample are 15,000 to 20,000 clones; roughly 91% of them occurred a single time. The biggest ten clones account for approximately 5% of the sample.

Sequenced material: peripheral blood. The receptor was isolated from a human donor in a cohort sampled during active COVID-19. This chain joins TRBV18 to TRBJ1-4, with 7 junctional bases fitting TRBD1. This receptor has the CDR3 CASSPRSGQINEKLFF. The DNA is TGTGCCAGCTCACCTCGATCGGGACAGATAAATGAAAAACTGTTTTTT.